This T cell receptor beta chain was documented in a study of blood T cell repertoires in COVID-19. Study as a whole: The United States, Italy and Spain provided the acute and convalescent COVID-19 samples. PBMCs, B-cell-depleted T cells, or T cells provided the cDNA or gDNA that made up the material.

In the study's own analysis: Cell counts per sample came from amplifying reference gene primers. Using immunoSEQ multiplex PCR, the repertoire was profiled, and TCRdb retains in-frame clones only, with some absent. V and J calls and clone size are those listed in that table; D and trimming were worked out from the DNA. Among about 190,000 clones listed, around nine tenths were seen once. Germline V gene lookup returns CDR1 LGHNA and CDR2 YNFKEQ. The CDR3 sequence is 17 residues long. The V segment lost 5 bases and the J segment 0 bases; nucleotides outside the gene matches: 6. The TCR sequence derives from a man aged 35-49 years with active or convalescent COVID-19. The sequencing sample was made of peripheral blood. The chain uses TRBV4-2 and TRBJ2-6, with 8 bases fitting TRBD1. The CDR3 loop reads CASSTGTGSSGANVLTF. Here the CDR3 DNA reads TGTGCCAGCAGCACCGGGACAGGCAGCTCTGGGGCCAACGTCCTGACTTTC.